The rows below give T cell receptor beta chains drawn from one sample of a study of vaccination effects on CD4 cells after COVID-19. Clones were read by immunoSEQ multiplex PCR, and TCRdb kept only the in-frame ones, dropping some. Among about 54,000 clones listed, around 85% were seen once. These receptors' antigens are unknown. Sequencing used CD4+ T cells from PBMCs cultured with HCoV-229E spike peptides, obtained before COVID-19 vaccination. These receptors were taken from a human donor who received a COVID-19 vaccine. The CDR3 runs from the conserved cysteine through the conserved F or W. Each record gives: J gene, V gene, clone size, D gene, CDR3 protein, CDR3 DNA. The D gene is left open where the match is weak. Some rows mark clone size as missing; the rest say once, few, many or name a class of expanded clone.

J gene: TRBJ1-2; V gene: TRBV5-1; clone size: few; D gene: -; CDR3 protein: CASSLRDNYGYTF; CDR3 DNA: TGCGCCAGCAGCCTCAGGGACAACTATGGCTACACCTTC
J gene: TRBJ1-2; V gene: TRBV24-1; clone size: -; D gene: TRBD1; CDR3 protein: CATSDPGGAGYGYTF; CDR3 DNA: TGTGCCACCAGTGACCCAGGGGGCGCGGGCTATGGCTACACCTTC
J gene: TRBJ1-6; V gene: TRBV19; clone size: -; D gene: TRBD1; CDR3 protein: CASSVRTGLNSPLHF; CDR3 DNA: TGTGCCAGTAGTGTCCGGACAGGCCTGAATTCACCCCTCCACTTT
J gene: TRBJ2-3; V gene: TRBV7-9; clone size: -; D gene: -; CDR3 protein: CASSRGPDTQYF; CDR3 DNA: TGTGCCAGCAGCAGAGGCCCAGATACGCAGTATTTT
J gene: TRBJ1-1; V gene: TRBV9; clone size: -; D gene: -; CDR3 protein: CASSVFDTLNTEAFF; CDR3 DNA: TGTGCCAGCAGCGTGTTTGACACCTTGAACACTGAAGCTTTCTTT
J gene: TRBJ2-5; V gene: TRBV7-9; clone size: -; D gene: TRBD2; CDR3 protein: CASSAGEGTQYF; CDR3 DNA: TGTGCCAGCAGTGCGGGGGAGGGGACCCAGTACTTC
J gene: TRBJ1-5; V gene: TRBV7-8; clone size: -; D gene: -; CDR3 protein: CASSLNEARGNQPQHF; CDR3 DNA: TGTGCCAGCAGCTTAAACGAGGCCAGGGGCAATCAGCCCCAGCATTTT
J gene: TRBJ2-2; V gene: TRBV12-5; clone size: -; D gene: -; CDR3 protein: CASGGIVDTGELFF; CDR3 DNA: TGTGCTAGTGGCGGGATTGTGGACACCGGGGAGCTGTTTTTT
J gene: TRBJ2-6; V gene: TRBV19; clone size: -; D gene: -; CDR3 protein: CASSMSTVLRGGANVLTF; CDR3 DNA: TGTGCCAGTAGTATGAGTACAGTTCTAAGAGGTGGGGCCAACGTCCTGACTTTC
J gene: TRBJ1-6; V gene: TRBV7-9; clone size: -; D gene: -; CDR3 protein: CASSPRIYAGDSPLHF; CDR3 DNA: TGTGCCAGCAGCCCTAGGATCTACGCTGGGGATTCACCCCTCCACTTT
J gene: TRBJ1-6; V gene: TRBV7-9; clone size: -; D gene: -; CDR3 protein: CASSTGLLLIPLHF; CDR3 DNA: TGTGCCAGCAGCACGGGACTCCTGTTGATACCCCTCCACTTT
J gene: TRBJ1-6; V gene: TRBV5-6; clone size: -; D gene: -; CDR3 protein: CASSLVGGTLYNSPLHF; CDR3 DNA: TGTGCCAGCAGCTTGGTGGGGGGGACCCTCTATAATTCACCCCTCCACTTT
J gene: TRBJ1-2; V gene: TRBV7-2; clone size: -; D gene: TRBD1; CDR3 protein: CASNRQGGNYGYTF; CDR3 DNA: TGTGCCAGCAACCGACAGGGTGGCAACTATGGCTACACCTTC
J gene: TRBJ1-5; V gene: TRBV3-1/TRBV3-2; clone size: -; D gene: -; CDR3 protein: CASSRQSNQPQHF; CDR3 DNA: TGTGCCAGCAGCCGACAGTCCAATCAGCCCCAGCATTTT
J gene: TRBJ2-1; V gene: TRBV19; clone size: -; D gene: TRBD2; CDR3 protein: CASSISGTRIHEQFF; CDR3 DNA: TGTGCCAGTAGTATTTCGGGGACTAGAATCCATGAGCAGTTCTTC
J gene: TRBJ1-6; V gene: TRBV6-5; clone size: -; D gene: -; CDR3 protein: CASSYQEGPYNSPLHF; CDR3 DNA: TGTGCCAGCAGTTACCAGGAGGGACCCTATAATTCACCCCTCCACTTT
J gene: TRBJ1-3; V gene: TRBV6-6; clone size: -; D gene: -; CDR3 protein: CATQLEGGGSGNTIYF; CDR3 DNA: TGTGCCACCCAGTTAGAAGGTGGCGGGTCTGGAAACACCATATATTTT
J gene: TRBJ2-5; V gene: TRBV3-1/TRBV3-2; clone size: -; D gene: TRBD2; CDR3 protein: CASSQDGALAGRETQYF; CDR3 DNA: TGTGCCAGCAGCCAAGATGGCGCGCTAGCGGGGAGAGAGACCCAGTACTTC
J gene: TRBJ2-2; V gene: TRBV4-1; clone size: few; D gene: TRBD2; CDR3 protein: CASSHSGGNTGELFF; CDR3 DNA: TGCGCCAGCAGCCATAGCGGGGGGAACACCGGGGAGCTGTTTTTT
J gene: TRBJ2-3; V gene: TRBV4-2; clone size: -; D gene: -; CDR3 protein: CASSQSGTTDTQYF; CDR3 DNA: TGTGCCAGCAGCCAAAGCGGCACCACAGATACGCAGTATTTT
J gene: TRBJ2-3; V gene: TRBV5-1; clone size: -; D gene: -; CDR3 protein: CASSWADSKDTQYF; CDR3 DNA: TGCGCCAGCAGCTGGGCCGACAGTAAGGATACGCAGTATTTT
J gene: TRBJ2-2; V gene: TRBV5-1; clone size: once; D gene: -; CDR3 protein: CASSPTGDSNTGELFF; CDR3 DNA: TGCGCCAGCAGCCCTACAGGGGACTCGAACACCGGGGAGCTGTTTTTT
J gene: TRBJ2-1; V gene: TRBV18; clone size: -; D gene: -; CDR3 protein: CASSPSQDNEQFF; CDR3 DNA: TGTGCCAGCTCACCCTCCCAGGACAATGAGCAGTTCTTC
J gene: TRBJ2-1; V gene: TRBV6-6; clone size: -; D gene: -; CDR3 protein: CASSYGAGAYNEQFF; CDR3 DNA: TGTGCCAGCAGTTACGGGGCAGGAGCCTACAATGAGCAGTTCTTC
J gene: TRBJ1-6; V gene: TRBV30; clone size: once; D gene: TRBD1; CDR3 protein: CAWRLGGDSPLHF; CDR3 DNA: TGTGCCTGGAGGTTAGGGGGCGATTCACCCCTCCACTTT
J gene: TRBJ1-3; V gene: TRBV6-1; clone size: -; D gene: -; CDR3 protein: CASSEMGRGWDTIYF; CDR3 DNA: TGTGCCAGCAGTGAGATGGGTAGGGGTTGGGACACCATATATTTT
J gene: TRBJ1-2; V gene: TRBV5-5; clone size: -; D gene: -; CDR3 protein: CASSSGGQGYGYTF; CDR3 DNA: TGTGCCAGCAGCTCTGGGGGCCAGGGGTATGGCTACACCTTC
J gene: TRBJ1-6; V gene: TRBV6-5; clone size: -; D gene: -; CDR3 protein: CASSYGGSSYNSPLHF; CDR3 DNA: TGTGCCAGCAGTTATGGGGGGAGCTCCTATAATTCACCCCTCCACTTT
J gene: TRBJ2-1; V gene: TRBV6-5; clone size: -; D gene: -; CDR3 protein: CASNQGGSYNEQFF; CDR3 DNA: TGTGCCTCGAACCAGGGGGGCTCCTACAATGAGCAGTTCTTC
J gene: TRBJ1-2; V gene: TRBV18; clone size: -; D gene: -; CDR3 protein: CASSPFPTPGYTF; CDR3 DNA: TGTGCCAGCTCACCGTTCCCGACCCCCGGCTACACCTTC
J gene: TRBJ1-2; V gene: TRBV6-5; clone size: -; D gene: -; CDR3 protein: CASRKESAVGGYTF; CDR3 DNA: TGTGCCAGCAGGAAAGAGTCGGCCGTCGGTGGCTACACCTTC
J gene: TRBJ1-5; V gene: TRBV18; clone size: once; D gene: -; CDR3 protein: CASSPQVSWGSNQPQHF; CDR3 DNA: TGTGCCAGCTCACCCCAAGTCTCGTGGGGAAGCAATCAGCCCCAGCATTTT
J gene: TRBJ1-3; V gene: TRBV30; clone size: -; D gene: -; CDR3 protein: CAWSTPGSTSGNTIYF; CDR3 DNA: TGTGCCTGGAGTACCCCCGGGTCCACTTCTGGAAACACCATATATTTT
J gene: TRBJ2-3; V gene: TRBV2; clone size: -; D gene: TRBD2; CDR3 protein: CASTLAGQLTDTQYF; CDR3 DNA: TGTGCCAGCACACTAGCGGGGCAACTCACAGATACGCAGTATTTT
J gene: TRBJ2-3; V gene: TRBV24-1; clone size: -; D gene: TRBD1; CDR3 protein: CATSDPGTGVTDTQYF; CDR3 DNA: TGTGCCACCAGTGACCCCGGGACAGGGGTGACAGATACGCAGTATTTT
J gene: TRBJ1-4; V gene: TRBV2; clone size: -; D gene: -; CDR3 protein: CASKLGQAKEKLFF; CDR3 DNA: TGTGCCAGCAAATTGGGCCAGGCCAAGGAAAAACTGTTTTTT